The next 9 T cell receptor beta chains were all read from a single sample in a study of T cell changes during pregnancy in multiple sclerosis. The repertoire was sequenced with immunoSEQ multiplex PCR; TCRdb's copy has only in-frame clones and lacks some. The sample shows 65,000 to 85,000 clones, roughly nine tenths of them seen only once. Sequenced material: peripheral blood, taken in the first trimester of pregnancy. The receptor set was obtained from a female donor in good health, enrolled as a control in a pregnancy study.

The chain carries TRBV12-2 and TRBJ2-7; the D call in the table, TRBD1, was not verified against the DNA. TRBV12-2 is designated a pseudogene. The CDR3 consists of 15 residues. CDR3 amino acids: CASRLAQGQHYEQYF. The CDR3 DNA sequence: TGTGCAAGTCGCTTAGCGCAGGGGCAACATTACGAGCAGTACTTC.

The rearrangement links TRBV19 to TRBJ2-3, with D hard to call. Trimming left V 6 bases short and J 0 bases short, with 7 bases between. CDR3 length: 13 residues. Germline CDR1 is LNHDA and CDR2 is SQIVND (reference sequence). The CDR3 DNA follows: TGTGCCAGTAGAATTCTAAGCACAGATACGCAGTATTTT. It translates to CASRILSTDTQYF. The full variable domain, rest sourced from reference TRBV19 and TRBJ2-3, is DGGITQSPKYLFRKEGQNVTLSCEQNLNHDAMYWYRQDPGQGLRLIYYSQIVNDFQKGDIAEGYSVSREKKESFPLTVTSAQKNPTAFYLCASRILSTDTQYFGPGTRLTVL.

The chain is built from TRBV28 and TRBJ1-2, with 8 bases matching TRBD1. Germline-derived CDR1 and CDR2 are MDHEN and SYDVKM. The CDR3 has 13 amino acids. V shed 9 bases, J shed 4 bases, and the junction held 7 bases outside the gene matches. CDR3 in DNA: TGTGCCAGTCTATCGACAGGGGTCTATGGCTACACCTTC. It specifies CASLSTGVYGYTF.

The rearrangement links TRBV27 to TRBJ1-2; weak D call: TRBD1 (5 bases). CDR1 is MNHEY, CDR2 SMNVEV, per germline (reference sequence). The CDR3 spans 12 residues. V gave up 2 bases and J gave up 8 bases, with 9 bases separating them. The CDR3 here is CASSLQGRGYTF. CDR3 coding DNA: TGTGCCAGCAGTTTACAGGGCCGAGGCTACACCTTC.

The chain uses TRBV19 and TRBJ2-7; tentative D call: TRBD2 (5 bases). The V gene lost 5 bases and the J gene lost 4 bases, with 12 bases spanning the gap. This CDR3 has 13 amino acids. Looked up from germline, CDR1 is LNHDA and CDR2 is SQIVND (reference sequence). CDR3 region: CASSAGDRYEQYF. In DNA, the CDR3 is TGTGCCAGTAGTGCCGGGGATAGGTACGAGCAGTACTTC. The whole variable domain, remainder taken from reference TRBV19 and TRBJ2-7, is DGGITQSPKYLFRKEGQNVTLSCEQNLNHDAMYWYRQDPGQGLRLIYYSQIVNDFQKGDIAEGYSVSREKKESFPLTVTSAQKNPTAFYLCASSAGDRYEQYFGPGTRLTVT.

This clone was counted a few times. The chain links TRBV13 to TRBJ2-7; 9 positions match TRBD1. The V gene's germline CDR1 is PRHDT and CDR2 FYEKMQ (reference sequence). The junction had 2 bases not matched to a gene; V was cut back by 2 bases and J by 6 bases. This CDR3 region has 13 residues. In DNA form, the CDR3 reads TGTGCCAGCAGCTTAAACAGGGGGCTCGAGCAGTACTTC. This encodes CASSLNRGLEQYF.

This chain links TRBV10-3 with TRBJ2-1; 8 nucleotides agree with TRBD2. The CDR3 has 15 residues. V lost 0 bases to trimming and J lost 7 bases; unmatched junction nucleotides: 5. Germline V gene lookup returns CDR1 ENHRY and CDR2 SYGVKD. This CDR3 is CAISESGRGGNEQFF. CDR3 sequence (DNA): TGTGCCATCAGTGAGTCGGGCCGGGGGGGAAATGAGCAGTTCTTC.

The rearrangement joins TRBV6-5 to TRBJ2-3; D might be TRBD2 (5 bases). The V gene lost 6 bases and the J gene lost 0 bases, with 10 bases spanning the gap. Germline V CDR1 and CDR2: MNHEY, SVGAGI. This CDR3 contains 14 residues. CDR3 DNA: TGTGCCAGCAGATCTAGCTATAGCACAGATACGCAGTATTTT. Translation: CASRSSYSTDTQYF.

This clone has only one observation. The rearrangement joins TRBV5-1 to TRBJ2-5; possible D gene TRBD1, 6 bases. The CDR3 spans 14 residues. V lost 3 bases and J lost 7, with 16 bases in between. Germline CDR1 and CDR2: SGHRS and YFSETQ. The CDR3 protein is CASSWTASEGTQYF. The CDR3 DNA follows: TGCGCCAGCAGCTGGACAGCATCCGAAGGGACCCAGTACTTC.